Below, 15 T cell receptor beta chains from the same sample are listed, as sequenced in a study of T cells in Graves' hyperthyroidism and ophthalmopathy. There were TCR beta CDR3 regions amplified from RNA transcripts. Primed by the HTBI set, a first-round RT-PCR was run on the TCR CDR3. TCRdb re-analysed the multiplex PCR reads in MiXCR, keeping a single row per CDR3 protein. The repertoire includes approximately 530,000 distinct CDR3 sequences, over 15% of them detected once, and under 20% sits in the top ten. The sequencing input was blood. All receptors come from a young woman with Graves' hyperthyroidism.

The CDR3 sequence is CASSPTLAGSYNEQFF. CDR3 in DNA: TGTGCCAGCAGCCCCACTTTAGCGGGATCCTACAATGAGCAGTTCTTC. The V and J genes are TRBV4-2 and TRBJ2-1, with 8 bases aligning to TRBD2. The V gene end was trimmed by 4 bases and the J gene end by 1 base; junction bases not matched to a gene: 6. Germline CDR1 and CDR2: LGHNA and YNFKEQ. The CDR3 is 16 amino acids.

The V call is TRBV12-3 or TRBV12-4, the J call TRBJ1-2; 10 bases align to TRBD1. The CDR3 consists of 15 residues. Germline trimming cut 0 bases from V and 8 bases from J; bases unmatched to any gene: 6. This CDR3 is CASSLAPGTGVGYTF. Written as DNA, the CDR3 is TGTGCCAGCAGTTTAGCACCCGGGACAGGGGTCGGCTACACCTTC.

This sequence joins TRBV18 and TRBJ2-1; 8 bases match TRBD2. In germline, CDR1 is KGHSH, CDR2 LQKENI. CDR3 size: 14 residues. Losses at the gene ends were 3 bases for V and 8 bases for J; bases not matched to a gene: 6. CDR3 sequence: CASSPGGAPHEQFF. The CDR3 region has the DNA TGTGCCAGCTCACCCGGGGGGGCGCCTCATGAGCAGTTCTTC.

This clonotype was picked up a small number of times. The rearrangement joins TRBV24-1 to TRBJ2-1; D is uncertain. Per the germline V gene, CDR1 is KGHDR and CDR2 is SFDVKD. CDR3 size: 14 residues. V dropped 6 bases and J dropped 0 bases, with 8 bases sitting between them. CDR3 in DNA: TGTGCCACCAGTAGATTGGGCTCCTACAATGAGCAGTTCTTC. Its translation is CATSRLGSYNEQFF.

The chain recombines TRBV12-3 or TRBV12-4 with TRBJ1-2; D gene ambiguous. V was trimmed by 5 bases and J by 4 bases, leaving 5 bases between them. The CDR3 spans 11 residues. The CDR3 sequence is CASSAVYGYTF. Written as DNA, the CDR3 is TGTGCCAGCAGTGCAGTCTATGGCTACACCTTC.

This clonotype has ten or more counts. This chain links TRBV12-3 or TRBV12-4 with TRBJ1-4, with D perhaps TRBD1 (5 bases). Trimming took off 5 bases at V and 6 bases at J, with 16 bases between the two ends. The CDR3 length is 15 residues. The CDR3 loop is CASSTRGGSDEKLFF. The CDR3 DNA is TGTGCCAGCAGTACGCGTGGGGGGTCGGATGAAAAACTGTTTTTT.

Ten or more counts support this clonotype. V gene TRBV5-1 combines with J gene TRBJ2-7; possibly TRBD2 for D (5 bases). V shed 1 base and J shed 7 bases, with 12 bases lying between them. Germline CDR1 and CDR2: SGHRS and YFSETQ. The CDR3 length is 13 residues. CDR3: CASSLNEGGEQYF. CDR3 coding DNA: TGCGCCAGCAGCTTGAACGAAGGCGGGGAGCAGTACTTC. The whole variable domain, remainder taken from reference TRBV5-1 and TRBJ2-7, is KAGVTQTPRYLIKTRGQQVTLSCSPISGHRSVSWYQQTPGQGLQFLFEYFSETQRNKGNFPGRFSGRQFSNSRSEMNVSTLELGDSALYLCASSLNEGGEQYFGPGTRLTVT.

This clonotype was observed a few times. V and J are TRBV2 and TRBJ2-2, with 11 bases matching TRBD2. There are 16 residues in the CDR3. The V gene end was trimmed by 3 bases and the J gene end by 7 bases; junction bases not matched to a gene: 7. Germline CDR1 SNHLY, CDR2 FYNNEI. CDR3 amino acids: CASSEIAGGPGGELFF. The CDR3 DNA follows: TGTGCCAGCAGTGAGATAGCGGGAGGGCCTGGCGGGGAGCTGTTTTTT.

The sample holds a few counts of this clonotype. The chain links TRBV12-3 or TRBV12-4 to TRBJ2-3, with 7 bases fitting TRBD1. The CDR3 length is 15 residues. V lost 4 bases to trimming and J lost 4 bases; unmatched junction nucleotides: 8. CDR3 bases: TGTGCCAGCAGTTCGACAGGGACCCCCTCAGATACGCAGTATTTT. Encoded protein: CASSSTGTPSDTQYF.

The V gene is TRBV6-1, the J gene TRBJ2-5; the D gene is possibly TRBD2 (5 bases). The CDR3 totals 13 residues. CDR1 is MNHNS and CDR2 is SASEGT in the germline V gene. V was trimmed by 7 bases and J by 2 bases, leaving 11 bases between them. CDR3 residues: CASNGLRQETQYF. Written as DNA, the CDR3 is TGTGCCAGCAATGGACTGCGACAAGAGACCCAGTACTTC.

V is TRBV6-4 and J is TRBJ1-1; D call uncertain. The CDR3 extends over 13 amino acids. In germline, CDR1 is MRHNA, CDR2 SNTAGT. Deletions cut 0 bases from V and 6 bases from J, with 8 bases between. The DNA of the CDR3 is TGTGCCAGCAGTGACTCTATGGGTGCTGAAGCTTTCTTT. It translates to CASSDSMGAEAFF.

This clonotype came up a few times. J is TRBJ1-4 and V is TRBV6-1; a possible D gene is TRBD1 (5 bases). The CDR3 totals 17 residues. V lost 8 bases and J 2 bases, leaving 21 bases between the germline ends. CDR1 is MNHNS and CDR2 is SASEGT in the germline V gene. CDR3 loop: CASRAVDSLGTNEKLFF. The CDR3 DNA reads TGTGCCAGCCGAGCGGTCGACAGTTTAGGTACTAATGAAAAACTGTTTTTT.

This clonotype has only one observation. The chain has TRBV28 and TRBJ1-3; 9 bases align to TRBD1. The trim removed 6 bases at V and 7 bases at J, leaving 10 bases unmatched. Germline CDR1 MDHEN, CDR2 SYDVKM. The length of the CDR3 is 15 residues. CDR3 loop: CASSLTGTGLNTIYF. Here the CDR3 DNA reads TGTGCCAGCAGCTTAACCGGGACAGGGTTGAACACCATATATTTT.

In DNA form, the CDR3 reads TGTGCCAGCTCACGGACAGGGGAAAATCAGCCCCAGCATTTT. It is translated as CASSRTGENQPQHF. V and J are TRBV18 and TRBJ1-5; the match to TRBD1 covers 9 bases. Germline CDR1 and CDR2: KGHSH and LQKENI. J gave up 4 bases and V 4 bases, and 2 bases lay outside the gene matches. There are 14 residues in the CDR3.

This clonotype was observed a single time. A much larger clone differs from this one at a single base, so this may be a read error. As the CDR3 is not closed by the conserved phenylalanine or tryptophan, this likely results from a read error. V and J are TRBV2 and TRBJ2-3; D is uncertain. Germline assignment: CDR1 SNHLY and CDR2 FYNNEI. The CDR3 totals 12 residues. V lost 8 bases to trimming and J lost 4 bases, with 10 bases between them. The CDR3 region has the DNA TGTGCCAGCCGCGGAAGTGCAGATACGCAGTATCTT. Amino acids: CASRGSADTQYL.